The clone carrying this TCR beta chain showed up many times. This specimen comes from a study of CD8 T cells in ankylosing spondylitis. CDR1 is SGDLS, CDR2 YYNGEE, per germline. The CDR3 is 14 residues long. The trim removed 3 bases at V and 3 bases at J, leaving 4 bases unmatched. Preparation of TCR beta libraries was done by quantitative 5'-RACE with molecular barcodes. Using its own MiXCR run on the 5' RACE reads, TCRdb lists one record per CDR3 protein. The data show under 9,000 distinct CDR3 sequences, more than 7.5% seen once. This chain links TRBV9 with TRBJ1-2, with 8 nucleotides matching TRBD1. This TCR was sampled from a male donor with ankylosing spondylitis or in good health (not recorded which). Material for sequencing was blood, either unsorted or a sorted T cell fraction (not recorded which). The CDR3 nucleotides are TGTGCCAGCAGCGGAGACAGGGGTTACTATGGCTACACCTTC. Its translation: CASSGDRGYYGYTF.